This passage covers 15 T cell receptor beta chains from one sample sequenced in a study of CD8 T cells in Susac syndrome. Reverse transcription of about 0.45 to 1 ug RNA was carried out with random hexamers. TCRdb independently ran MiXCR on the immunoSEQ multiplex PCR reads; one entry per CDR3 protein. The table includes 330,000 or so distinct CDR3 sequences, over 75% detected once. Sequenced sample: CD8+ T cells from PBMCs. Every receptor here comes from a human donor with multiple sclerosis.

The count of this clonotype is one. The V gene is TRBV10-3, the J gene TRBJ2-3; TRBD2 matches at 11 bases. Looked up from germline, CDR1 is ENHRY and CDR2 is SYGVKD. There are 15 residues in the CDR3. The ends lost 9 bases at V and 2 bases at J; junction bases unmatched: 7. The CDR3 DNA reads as TGTGCCATTTCCGGGACTAGCGGAATCACAGATACGCAGTATTTT. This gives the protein CAISGTSGITDTQYF.

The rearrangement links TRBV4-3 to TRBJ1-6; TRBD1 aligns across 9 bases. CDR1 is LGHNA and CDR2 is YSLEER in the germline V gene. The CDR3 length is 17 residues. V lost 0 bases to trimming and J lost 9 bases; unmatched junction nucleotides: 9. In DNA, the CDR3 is TGCGCCAGCAGCCAAGATAACCGGGACAGGGATGGTTCACCCCTCCACTTT. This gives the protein CASSQDNRDRDGSPLHF.

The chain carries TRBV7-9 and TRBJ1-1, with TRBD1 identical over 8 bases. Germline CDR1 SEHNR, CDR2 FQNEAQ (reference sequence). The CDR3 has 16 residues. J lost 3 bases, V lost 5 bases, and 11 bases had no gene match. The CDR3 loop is CASSPSDRAAYTEAFF. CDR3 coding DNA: TGTGCCAGCAGCCCTTCGGACAGGGCCGCTTACACTGAAGCTTTCTTT.

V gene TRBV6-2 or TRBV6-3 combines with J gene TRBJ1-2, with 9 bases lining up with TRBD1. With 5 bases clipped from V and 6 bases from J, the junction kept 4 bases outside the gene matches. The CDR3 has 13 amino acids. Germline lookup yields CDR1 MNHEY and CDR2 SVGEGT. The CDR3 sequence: CASSLGTGNGYTF. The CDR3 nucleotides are TGTGCCAGCAGTCTCGGGACAGGGAATGGCTACACCTTC.

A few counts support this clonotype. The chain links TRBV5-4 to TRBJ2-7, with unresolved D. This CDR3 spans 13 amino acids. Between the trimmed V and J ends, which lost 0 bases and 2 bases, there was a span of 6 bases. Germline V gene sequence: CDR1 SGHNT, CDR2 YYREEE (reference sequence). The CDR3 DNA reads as TGTGCCAGCAGCTTGGACAGCCCCTACGAGCAGTACTTC. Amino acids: CASSLDSPYEQYF.

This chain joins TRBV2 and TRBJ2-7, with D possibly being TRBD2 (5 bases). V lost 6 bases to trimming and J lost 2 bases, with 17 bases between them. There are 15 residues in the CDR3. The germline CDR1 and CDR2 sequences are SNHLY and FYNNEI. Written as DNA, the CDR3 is TGTGCCAGCAGCCTGACTCCCGAGAGGGCCTACGAGCAGTACTTC. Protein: CASSLTPERAYEQYF.

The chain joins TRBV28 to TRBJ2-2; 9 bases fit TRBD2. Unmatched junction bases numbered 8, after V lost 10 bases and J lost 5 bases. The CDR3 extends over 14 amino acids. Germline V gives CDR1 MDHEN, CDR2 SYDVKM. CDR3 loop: CATNSGSKTGELFF. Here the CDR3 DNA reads TGTGCCACCAATAGCGGGAGTAAAACCGGGGAGCTGTTTTTT.

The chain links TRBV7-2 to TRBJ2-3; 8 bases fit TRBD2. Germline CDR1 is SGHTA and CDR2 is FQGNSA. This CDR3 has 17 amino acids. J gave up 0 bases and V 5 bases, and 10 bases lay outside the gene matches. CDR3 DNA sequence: TGTGCCAGCAGCCCTCGTATACTAGCGGCTAGCACAGATACGCAGTATTTT. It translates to CASSPRILAASTDTQYF.

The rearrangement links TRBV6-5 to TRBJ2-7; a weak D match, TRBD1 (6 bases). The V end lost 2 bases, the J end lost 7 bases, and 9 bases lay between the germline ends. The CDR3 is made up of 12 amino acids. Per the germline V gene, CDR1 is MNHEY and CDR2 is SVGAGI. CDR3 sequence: CASSYGGGEQYF. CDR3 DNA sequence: TGTGCCAGCAGTTACGGGGGCGGTGAGCAGTACTTC.

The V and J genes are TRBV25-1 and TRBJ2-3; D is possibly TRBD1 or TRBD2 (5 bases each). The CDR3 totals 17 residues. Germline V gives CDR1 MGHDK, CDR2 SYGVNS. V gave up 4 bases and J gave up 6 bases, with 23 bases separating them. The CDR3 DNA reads TGTGCCAGCAGTGTACCCGGGACGATCGGATCTCGCGATACGCAGTATTTT. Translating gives CASSVPGTIGSRDTQYF.

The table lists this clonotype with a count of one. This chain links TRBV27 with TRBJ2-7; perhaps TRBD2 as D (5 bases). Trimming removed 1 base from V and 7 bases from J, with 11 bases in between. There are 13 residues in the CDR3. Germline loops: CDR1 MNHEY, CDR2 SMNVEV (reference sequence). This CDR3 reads CASSLFEGWEQYF. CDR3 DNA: TGTGCCAGCAGTTTATTTGAGGGTTGGGAGCAGTACTTC.

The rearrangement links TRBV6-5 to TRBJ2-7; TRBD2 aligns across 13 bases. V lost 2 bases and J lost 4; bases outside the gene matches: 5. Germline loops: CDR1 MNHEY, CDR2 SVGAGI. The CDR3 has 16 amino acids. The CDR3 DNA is TGTGCCAGCAGTTACGGACTAGCGGGAGAGGGGTACGAGCAGTACTTC. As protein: CASSYGLAGEGYEQYF.

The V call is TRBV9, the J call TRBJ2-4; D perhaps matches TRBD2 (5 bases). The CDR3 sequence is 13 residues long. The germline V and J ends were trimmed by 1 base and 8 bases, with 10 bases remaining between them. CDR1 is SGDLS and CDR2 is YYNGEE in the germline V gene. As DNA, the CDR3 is TGTGCCAGCAGCGTACGTAGCGAAGACATTCAGTACTTC. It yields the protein CASSVRSEDIQYF.

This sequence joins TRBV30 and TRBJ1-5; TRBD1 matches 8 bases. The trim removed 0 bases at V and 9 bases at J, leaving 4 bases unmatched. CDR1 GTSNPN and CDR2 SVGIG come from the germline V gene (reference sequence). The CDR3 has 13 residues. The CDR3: CAWSVGQGGPQHF. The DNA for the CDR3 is TGTGCCTGGAGTGTTGGACAGGGTGGGCCCCAGCATTTT.

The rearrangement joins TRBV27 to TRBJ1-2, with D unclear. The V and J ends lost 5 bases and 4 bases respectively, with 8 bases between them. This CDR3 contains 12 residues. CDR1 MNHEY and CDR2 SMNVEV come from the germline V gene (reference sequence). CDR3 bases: TGTGCCAGCAGTCAGACGGGCTATGGCTACACCTTC. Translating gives CASSQTGYGYTF.